This T cell receptor (beta chain) comes out of a study of T-cell memory formation after mild COVID-19. Whole-study results and caveats: CD4+ contracting clones lay mainly in CM and EM, CD8+ ones in EMRA. Later expanders leaned CD4+, whereas day 15 to 85 contracting clones were balanced CD4/CD8. Within pre-infection memory, some responding clones were found, suggesting cross-reactive memory joined.

A note on this clonotype: Antigen specificity is unknown.

Germline loops: CDR1 MNHEY, CDR2 SVGEGT. The CDR3 contains 16 residues. With 8 bases clipped from V and 3 bases from J, the junction kept 12 bases outside the gene matches. cDNA libraries for TCR alpha and TCR beta, carrying sample barcodes and UMIs, came from 5'RACE with constant-segment primers. TCRdb independently ran MiXCR on the 5' RACE reads; one entry per CDR3 protein. This table has some 280,000 distinct CDR3 sequences, 15% to 20% appearing once. V and J are TRBV6-2 or TRBV6-3 and TRBJ2-1; 8 bases are shared with TRBD2. Sequencing was done on a sample of PBMCs or a T cell subset sorted from them (not recorded which). This TCR was sampled from a man younger than 35 who had mild COVID-19 (a few samples of this study predate the infection). Cell type and time point are not known. Here the CDR3 reads CASVDLFGGDYNEQFF. As DNA, the CDR3 is TGTGCCAGCGTCGACCTCTTCGGGGGGGACTACAATGAGCAGTTCTTC.